Shown below are 15 T cell receptor beta chains from a single sample sequenced in a study of blood T cell repertoires in COVID-19. Clones were sequenced by immunoSEQ multiplex PCR, and TCRdb holds only the in-frame ones, with some missing. The sample has approximately 130,000 clones; approximately 84% are singletons. The sequencing input was peripheral blood. The receptor set was obtained from a woman aged 45-65 years who had recovered from COVID-19.

This clone was observed once. V is TRBV14 and J is TRBJ1-2, with D tentatively TRBD1 (6 bases). Trimming stripped 1 base from V and 8 bases from J, with 11 bases between. CDR1 is SGHDN and CDR2 is FVKESK in the germline V gene. This CDR3 region has 13 residues. The CDR3 region is CASSQADGGGYTF. CDR3 in DNA: TGTGCCAGCAGCCAAGCGGATGGGGGCGGCTACACCTTC.

The chain has TRBV23-1 and TRBJ1-2; the match to TRBD1 covers 10 bases. TRBV23-1 is recorded as an ORF, its role being uncertain. V lost 2 bases to trimming and J lost 3 bases; unmatched junction nucleotides: 12. This CDR3 is 18 amino acids long. CDR3 DNA sequence: TGCGCCAGCAGTCAAACGAAAAAAACCGGGACAGGGGACTATGGCTACACCTTC. The encoded protein is CASSQTKKTGTGDYGYTF.

The chain has TRBV27 and TRBJ2-1, with 8 bases identical to TRBD2. With V trimmed by 3 bases and J by 0 bases, 4 bases remained unmatched. The CDR3 is 16 residues long. The germline gives CDR1 MNHEY, CDR2 SMNVEV (reference sequence). The CDR3 loop reads CASSLWRGDSYNEQFF. DNA for the CDR3: TGTGCCAGCAGTTTGTGGCGGGGGGACTCCTACAATGAGCAGTTCTTC.

CDR3 DNA: TGTGCCAGCAGTTACTCGGGGTCGGCGAAGGCGGGAGAGCAGTACTTC. This translates into CASSYSGSAKAGEQYF. The rearrangement uses TRBV6-6 and TRBJ2-7; weak D call: TRBD2 (6 bases). CDR1 is MNHNY and CDR2 is SVGAGI in the germline V gene (reference sequence). The CDR3 runs 16 residues. Trimming stripped 0 bases from V and 7 bases from J, with 19 bases between.

This chain joins TRBV6-5 and TRBJ1-2; TRBD1 agrees at 7 bases. This CDR3 is 13 amino acids long. The germline V gene encodes CDR1 MNHEY and CDR2 SVGAGI. V shed 6 bases, J shed 3 bases, and the junction held 4 bases outside the gene matches. The DNA for the CDR3 is TGTGCCAGCAGAAGACAGGGCGACTATGGCTACACCTTC. Its protein product is CASRRQGDYGYTF.

V and J are TRBV19 and TRBJ1-1; D is possibly TRBD1 (5 bases). The CDR3 consists of 14 residues. V was cut by 3 bases and J by 3 bases, with 11 bases left in between. CDR1 is LNHDA and CDR2 is SQIVND in the germline V gene (reference sequence). CDR3 loop: CASSMSGGYTEAFF. The CDR3 nucleotides are TGTGCCAGTAGTATGAGTGGGGGGTACACTGAAGCTTTCTTT. The entire variable domain, with the rest obtained from reference TRBV19 and TRBJ1-1, is as follows: DGGITQSPKYLFRKEGQNVTLSCEQNLNHDAMYWYRQDPGQGLRLIYYSQIVNDFQKGDIAEGYSVSREKKESFPLTVTSAQKNPTAFYLCASSMSGGYTEAFFGQGTRLTVV.

The chain carries TRBV9 and TRBJ1-6; a weak D match, TRBD1 (5 bases). With 0 bases removed from V and 5 bases from J, the gap between germline ends came to 9 bases. The CDR3 has 15 residues. The germline V gene encodes CDR1 SGDLS and CDR2 YYNGEE. This CDR3 is CASSVEGADNSPLHF. The CDR3 bases are TGTGCCAGCAGCGTAGAAGGGGCTGATAATTCACCCCTCCACTTT.

The chain is built from TRBV9 and TRBJ2-1; 9 bases map to TRBD2. The length of the CDR3 is 14 residues. The junction had 2 bases not matched to a gene; V was cut back by 3 bases and J by 4 bases. Germline assignment: CDR1 SGDLS and CDR2 YYNGEE. As DNA, the CDR3 is TGTGCCAGCAGCGCTAGCGGGACTTACAATGAGCAGTTCTTC. Its protein is CASSASGTYNEQFF.

CDR3 sequence reads: CASSPGLAGGNEQFF. Here the CDR3 DNA reads TGTGCCAGCAGCCCGGGTCTAGCGGGAGGCAATGAGCAGTTCTTC. V usage is TRBV7-3 and J usage is TRBJ2-1; 11 bases align to TRBD2. The CDR3 covers 15 residues. The V and J ends lost 5 bases and 6 bases, in that order; junction bases with no gene match: 6. Germline CDR1 reads SGHTA; CDR2 reads FQGTGA. The complete variable domain, with remaining parts taken from reference TRBV7-3 and TRBJ2-1, reads GAGVSQTPSNKVTEKGKYVELRCDPISGHTALYWYRQSLGQGPEFLIYFQGTGAADDSGLPNDRFFAVRPEGSVSTLKIQRTERGDSAVYLCASSPGLAGGNEQFFGPGTRLTVL.

The V and J genes are TRBV5-1 and TRBJ2-7; 9 bases line up with TRBD2. Trimming at V came to 3 bases and at J to 3 bases, leaving 7 bases not matched to a gene. The germline V gene has CDR1 SGHRS and CDR2 YFSETQ. The CDR3 totals 15 residues. The CDR3 DNA reads as TGCGCCAGCAGCTCCCCGGGACTAGCCGGCTACGAGCAGTACTTC. Protein product: CASSSPGLAGYEQYF.

The chain is built from TRBV2 and TRBJ1-6; D might be TRBD1 (5 bases). CDR1 is SNHLY and CDR2 is FYNNEI in the germline V gene. V was trimmed by 5 bases and J by 7 bases, leaving 12 bases between them. The CDR3 runs 14 residues. CDR3 coding DNA: TGTGCCAGCAGTCCGGAATCAGGGAATTCACCCCTCCACTTT. Translating it yields CASSPESGNSPLHF.

Turning to this clone: The same CDR3 is also encoded by other DNA sequences in this sample. The chain recombines TRBV28 with TRBJ2-2; the D gene is possibly TRBD1 (6 bases). Between the trimmed V and J ends, which lost 3 bases and 0 bases, there was a span of 8 bases. The V gene's germline CDR1 is MDHEN and CDR2 SYDVKM. The CDR3 contains 15 residues. The CDR3 is CASSLSGANTGELFF. As DNA, the CDR3 is TGTGCCAGCAGTTTGTCAGGGGCGAACACCGGGGAGCTGTTTTTT. The full variable domain, with the rest looked up from reference TRBV28 and TRBJ2-2, is DVKVTQSSRYLVKRTGEKVFLECVQDMDHENMFWYRQDPGLGLRLIYFSYDVKMKEKGDIPEGYSVSREKKERFSLILESASTNQTSMYLCASSLSGANTGELFFGEGSRLTVL.

The rearrangement uses TRBV11-2 and TRBJ2-1, with D possibly matching TRBD1 (5 bases). The CDR3 is made up of 12 amino acids. V was shortened by 5 bases and J by 10 bases, with 12 bases between the two germline ends. CDR1 and CDR2 from the germline V gene are SGHAT and FQNNGV. The CDR3 region has the DNA TGTGCCAGCAGCCCCCCAGGGCAGGAGCAGTTCTTC. Its protein product is CASSPPGQEQFF.

V and J are TRBV27 and TRBJ2-7, with 10 bases fitting TRBD2. Germline V gene sequence: CDR1 MNHEY, CDR2 SMNVEV (reference sequence). The CDR3 length is 17 residues. Trimming cost V 3 bases and J 4 bases; bases outside gene matches: 12. CDR3 amino acids: CASSLAVLAGVSYEQYF. CDR3 nucleotide sequence: TGTGCCAGCAGTTTGGCGGTCCTAGCGGGAGTCTCGTACGAGCAGTACTTC.

CDR3 region: CASSLERVNTGELFF. DNA of the CDR3: TGCGCCAGCAGCTTGGAACGGGTAAACACCGGGGAGCTGTTTTTT. V gene TRBV5-1 combines with J gene TRBJ2-2; D is undetermined. This CDR3 has 15 residues. In germline, CDR1 is SGHRS, CDR2 YFSETQ. Deletions cut 0 bases from V and 2 bases from J, with 8 bases between.